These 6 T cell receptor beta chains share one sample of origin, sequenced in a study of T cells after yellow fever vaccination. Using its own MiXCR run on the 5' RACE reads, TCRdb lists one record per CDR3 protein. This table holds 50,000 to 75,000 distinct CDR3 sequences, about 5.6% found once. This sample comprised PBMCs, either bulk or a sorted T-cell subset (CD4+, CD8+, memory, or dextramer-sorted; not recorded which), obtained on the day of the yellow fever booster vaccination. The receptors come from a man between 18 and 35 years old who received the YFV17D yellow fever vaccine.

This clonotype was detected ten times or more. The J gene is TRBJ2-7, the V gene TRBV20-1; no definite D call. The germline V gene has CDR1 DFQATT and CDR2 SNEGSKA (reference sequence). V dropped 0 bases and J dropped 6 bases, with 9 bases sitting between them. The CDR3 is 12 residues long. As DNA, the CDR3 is TGCAGTGCTAGAGATTATTCAGGCGAGCAGTACTTC. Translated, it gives CSARDYSGEQYF.

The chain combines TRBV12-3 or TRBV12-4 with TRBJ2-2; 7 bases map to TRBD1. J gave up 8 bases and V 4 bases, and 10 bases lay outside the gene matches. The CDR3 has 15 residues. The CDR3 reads CASSSGDSMLGELFF. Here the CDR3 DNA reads TGTGCCAGCAGTTCCGGGGACAGTATGTTGGGGGAGCTGTTTTTT.

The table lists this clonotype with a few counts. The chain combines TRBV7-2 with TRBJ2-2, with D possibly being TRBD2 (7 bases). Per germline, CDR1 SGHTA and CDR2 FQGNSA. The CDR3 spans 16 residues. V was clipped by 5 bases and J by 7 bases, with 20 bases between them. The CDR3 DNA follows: TGTGCCAGCAGCCCCAACGGGGGGCCATCGGACGGGGAGCTGTTTTTT. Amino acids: CASSPNGGPSDGELFF.

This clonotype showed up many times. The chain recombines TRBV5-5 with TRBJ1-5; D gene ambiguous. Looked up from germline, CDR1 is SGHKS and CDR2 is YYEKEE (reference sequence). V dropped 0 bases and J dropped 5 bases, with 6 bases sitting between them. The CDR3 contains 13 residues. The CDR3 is CASSLVQYQPQHF. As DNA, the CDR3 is TGTGCCAGCAGCTTGGTACAGTATCAGCCCCAGCATTTT.

In DNA, the CDR3 is TGTGCCGCAGGCCAGGGGTCCCTATACGGCTACACCTTC. Protein sequence: CAAGQGSLYGYTF. The V call is TRBV2, the J call TRBJ1-2; maybe TRBD1 (6 bases). Trimming stripped 11 bases from V and 8 bases from J, with 21 bases between. The germline gives CDR1 SNHLY, CDR2 FYNNEI. The CDR3 is 13 amino acids.

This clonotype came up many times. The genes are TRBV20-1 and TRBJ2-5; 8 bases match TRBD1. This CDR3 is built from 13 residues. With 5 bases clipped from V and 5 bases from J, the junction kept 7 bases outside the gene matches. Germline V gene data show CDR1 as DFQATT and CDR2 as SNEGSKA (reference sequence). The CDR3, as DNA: TGCAGTGCTTTACAGGGGGTACGGGAGACCCAGTACTTC. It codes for CSALQGVRETQYF.